The following is a TCR beta chain sequence with its context. The sample is drawn from a study of control samples from healthy donors and cancer patients. Data came from immunoSEQ multiplex PCR; TCRdb stores just in-frame clones and leaves some out. The sample lists fewer than 200,000 clones, about 93% occurring once. The material sequenced was blood. The origin of this receptor is a woman aged 60 to 75 in good health.

The CDR3 coding sequence is TGCGCCAGCAGTCCCGGCCTGAATTCACCCCTCCACTTT. It encodes CASSPGLNSPLHF. The J gene is TRBJ1-6, the V gene TRBV10-1; D gene uncertain. V lost 5 bases and J lost 7, with 9 bases in between. The length of the CDR3 is 13 residues. From germline, CDR1 is WNHNN and CDR2 SYGVQD (reference sequence).